This paragraph reports one T cell receptor beta chain. Many counts were recorded for this clonotype. The antigen this receptor binds is unknown. No qualities accompany the bases; no much larger clone lies one base away. Amplification of TCR beta CDR3 regions was carried out from RNA transcripts. A first-round RT-PCR of the TCR CDR3 used the HTBI primer set with the Qiagen OneStep RT-PCR kit. Libraries were constructed in a second round of multiplex PCR, after which size selection and purification were carried out. Paired-end sequencing of the libraries was performed with 100 bp reads on an Illumina HiSeq2000. Per the authors' processing: SOAPnuke was used to process the raw data, with reads discarded if the reads contained adapters or uncalled bases, had a mean Phred below 15, or lacked an exact constant-primer or identifier match. High-quality paired reads were merged using COPE v1.2.5, and each unique nucleotide sequence was defined as a clonotype. Clonotypes were aligned to IMGT TRBV, TRBD and TRBJ reference segments using MiTCR v1.1. The analysis was restricted to V-J combinations with a frequency above 0.0001, which together covered roughly 99% of the repertoires. A TCS score was defined as the ratio of F50 (clonal expansion) to E x V (chaos), with BLOSUM62-based TCRdist applied between CDR3 peptides within each V-J. Welch's t-statistics and random forest reduced roughly 540 V-J features to 13, which were used in a naive Bayes classifier (R e1071). In-frame beta chains were kept once TCRdb had trimmed the public reads at Q25 with fastp and called clones with MiXCR. Under each unique CDR3 protein, matching rows form one entry showing the most common genes and DNA. In this record, the V and J calls reflect TCRdb's handling and not the investigators' own analysis. Present in this sample are some 250,000 distinct CDR3 sequences, 13% to 15% of which were seen just once. The ten largest clones represent 13% of the sample.

The germline V gene specifies LGHNA as CDR1 and YNFKEQ as CDR2. V loses 4 bases of germline sequence and J loses 3 bases, and the interval between the two ends is 12 bases. The CDR3 goes from the cysteine to the phenylalanine over 14 residues. The DNA shown is the 42-base CDR3, in frame from base 1. Hyperthyroidism patients were newly diagnosed, had a disease duration of under 2 months, and were aged 18 to 65 years. Patients with uncontrolled infections, other autoimmune diseases, pregnancy or lactation were excluded. Diagnoses were established on the basis of clinical symptoms, serum thyroxine and TRAb, thyroid ultrasound, and orbital computed tomography. Blood from progressor patients was drawn when they were first diagnosed with hyperthyroidism, before any ophthalmopathy symptoms appeared. PBMCs were isolated from 7.5 to 10 ml of fresh peripheral blood by Ficoll-Paque density gradient centrifugation. Progressor patients were initially diagnosed with Graves' hyperthyroidism and developed ophthalmopathy during follow-up. Total RNA was extracted using Trizol reagent, and RNA quality was assessed on an Agilent 2100 Bioanalyzer.

The sample belongs to a study of T cells in Graves' hyperthyroidism and ophthalmopathy (dated by TCRdb to between 2018 and 2021). For the wider study: Peripheral blood was sampled at the time of initial diagnosis, prior to any treatment. To identify distinguishing TCR V-J signatures, a discovery cohort of around 100 patients was used, comprising 43 with Graves' ophthalmopathy and about 59 with stable Graves' hyperthyroidism. Whether ophthalmopathy could be predicted prospectively was tested in an independent validation cohort made up of under 20 hyperthyroidism patients plus 17 patients who later progressed to ophthalmopathy. The approximately 98 discovery patients were randomly divided into training and test sets at a 7:3 ratio. In addition, the study compared T-cell repertoires in thyroid tissue and in blood from five to seven Graves' hyperthyroidism patients. After blood sampling, hyperthyroidism patients were treated with methimazole at a starting dose of 30 mg daily, and ophthalmopathy patients were treated with high-dose intravenous methylprednisolone. The paper describes TCR Vbeta CDR3 sequencing of about 140 peripheral blood samples, made up of 43 ophthalmopathy patients, roughly 72 hyperthyroidism patients and 17 progressor patients. The paper's findings and limits, for the study overall: No statistical method was used to set the sample size in advance, and investigators knew the group allocation. Ophthalmopathy was separated from stable hyperthyroidism by a 13 V-J signature model, with approximately 89% sensitivity and just over 81% specificity obtained in cross-validation and 80%/75% obtained in testing. Blood samples also contained most of the expanded thyroid clonotypes (frequency above 0.001), which suggests that blood repertoires may reflect thyroid immune responses. During validation, the model predicted progression to ophthalmopathy a median of approximately 7 months ahead of onset, with just under 71% sensitivity and 72% to 80% specificity.

Sequenced material: blood. The V gene is TRBV4-2 and the J gene is TRBJ2-5, with the D gene not clear enough to name. This sequence was found in a woman aged 40 to 55 with Graves' hyperthyroidism that later progressed to Graves' ophthalmopathy. The DNA sequence is as follows: TGTGCCAGCAGCCTCTCCGGAACCGAAGAGACCCAGTACTTC. The translation is CASSLSGTEETQYF.